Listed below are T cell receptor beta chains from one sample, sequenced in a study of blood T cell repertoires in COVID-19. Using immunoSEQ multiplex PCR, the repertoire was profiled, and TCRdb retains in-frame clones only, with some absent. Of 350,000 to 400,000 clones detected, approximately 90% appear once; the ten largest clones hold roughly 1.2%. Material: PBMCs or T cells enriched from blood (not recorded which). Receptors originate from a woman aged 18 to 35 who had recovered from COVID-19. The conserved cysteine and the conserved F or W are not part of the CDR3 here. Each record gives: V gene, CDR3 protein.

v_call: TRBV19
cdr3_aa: ASSISRSWGGPFNQPQH

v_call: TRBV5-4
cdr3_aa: ASSRGGGETQY

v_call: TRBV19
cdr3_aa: ASSSPGAQKLF

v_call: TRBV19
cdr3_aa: ASSDSGGPPADTQY

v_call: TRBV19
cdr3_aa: ASTSDRGGSPLH

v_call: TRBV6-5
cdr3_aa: ASRQGQGRGQPQH

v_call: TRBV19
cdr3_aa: ASSIQNTEAF

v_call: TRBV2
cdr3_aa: ASSENGQPNEKLF

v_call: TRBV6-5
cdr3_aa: ASSYSRQTYNSPLH

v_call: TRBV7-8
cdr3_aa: ASSLDSTLRNTGELF

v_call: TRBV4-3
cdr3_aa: ASRPGRDTEAF

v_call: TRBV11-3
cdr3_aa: ASSLGSTQY

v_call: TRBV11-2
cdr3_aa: ASTSGRTDLNYGYT

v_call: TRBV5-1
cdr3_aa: ASSQGAWDTEAF

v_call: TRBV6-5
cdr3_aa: ASSQATGTHEKLF

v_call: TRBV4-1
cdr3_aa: ASSQPNRGPNYGYT

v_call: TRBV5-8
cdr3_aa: ASSLPGMVGYYGYT

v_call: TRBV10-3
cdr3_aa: AISAPGHNTGELF

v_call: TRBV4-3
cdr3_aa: ASSQGTEYSYNEQF

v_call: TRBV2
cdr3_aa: ASSRTSYEQY

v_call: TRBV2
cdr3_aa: ASNEGRFGEQY

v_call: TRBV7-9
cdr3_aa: ASSARQGSANEKLF

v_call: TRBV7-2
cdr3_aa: ASSLWTGGNGYT

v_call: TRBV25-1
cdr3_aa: ASSGRLAGGRTDTQY

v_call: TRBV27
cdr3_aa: ASSAVGQVNTEAF

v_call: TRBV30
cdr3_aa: AWSGSGVQY

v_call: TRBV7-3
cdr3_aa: ASSAGWNTEAF

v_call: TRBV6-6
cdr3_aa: ASSLTGGEVTQY

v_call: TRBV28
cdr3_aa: ASSLDRGWGDGYT

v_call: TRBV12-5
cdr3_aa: ASGLALTGKNTEAF

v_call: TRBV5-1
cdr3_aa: ASSWGQGEYNSPLH

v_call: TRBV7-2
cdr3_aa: ASSLAQVVNQPQH

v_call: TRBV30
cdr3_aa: AIGQGDSYEQY

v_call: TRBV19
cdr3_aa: ASSMTDGGELF

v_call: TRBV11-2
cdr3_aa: ASSLIQGAGNTIY

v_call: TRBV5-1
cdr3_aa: ASSTDGGREQF

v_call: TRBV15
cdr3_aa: ATSRRTSGVSGYNEQF

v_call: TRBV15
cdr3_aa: ATSRTGGSPLH

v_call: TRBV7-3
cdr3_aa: ASSRTGNTEAF

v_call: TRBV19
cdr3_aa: ASIGRYSGANVLT

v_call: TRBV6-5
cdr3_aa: ASSSGQGYADTQY

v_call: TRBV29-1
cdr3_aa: SEGAPGYT